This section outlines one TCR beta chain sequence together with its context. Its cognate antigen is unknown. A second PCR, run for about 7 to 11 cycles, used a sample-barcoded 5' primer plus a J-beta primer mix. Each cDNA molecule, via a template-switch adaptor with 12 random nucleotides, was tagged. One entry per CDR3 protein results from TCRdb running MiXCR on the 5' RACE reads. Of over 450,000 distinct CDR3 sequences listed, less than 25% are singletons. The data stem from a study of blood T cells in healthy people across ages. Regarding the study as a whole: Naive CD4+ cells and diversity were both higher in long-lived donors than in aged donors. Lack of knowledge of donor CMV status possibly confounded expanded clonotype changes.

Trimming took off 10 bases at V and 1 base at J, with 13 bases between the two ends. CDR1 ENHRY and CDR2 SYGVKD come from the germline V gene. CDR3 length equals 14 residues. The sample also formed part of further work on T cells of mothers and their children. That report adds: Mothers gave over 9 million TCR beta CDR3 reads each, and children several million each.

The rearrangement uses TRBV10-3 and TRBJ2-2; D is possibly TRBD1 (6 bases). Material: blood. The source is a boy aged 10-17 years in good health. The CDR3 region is CATQEGQNTGELFF. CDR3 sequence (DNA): TGTGCCACGCAAGAGGGACAGAACACCGGGGAGCTGTTTTTT.